These 22 T cell receptor beta chains came from one sample sequenced in a study of response to subunit inactivated influenza vaccine (dated by TCRdb to the late 2010s). To prepare the library, RT-PCR was applied. The instrument given in TCRdb is Illumina HiSeq 2500. TCRdb redid the processing of the public reads, applying fastp at Q25 and MiXCR, and retained in-frame beta chains. CDR3 protein duplicates are merged, each entry listing the most common genes and DNA. The sample table lists about 530,000 distinct CDR3 sequences, approximately 10% of them with a count of one. The ten largest make up about 9.4% of the sample. Sequenced material: PBMCs from blood, taken on the day of vaccination. Receptors originate from a man aged 50 to 60 who received an inactivated influenza vaccine. Donor details come from another sample of the same person, matched by shared clones.

This clonotype was observed a few times. CDR3 loop: CASSLRLTESTDTQYF. DNA of the CDR3: TGTGCCAGCAGCTTACGTCTGACAGAAAGCACAGATACGCAGTATTTT. V and J are TRBV7-6 and TRBJ2-3; D may be TRBD1 (5 bases). CDR1 SGHVS and CDR2 FNYEAQ come from the germline V gene. The CDR3 totals 16 residues. V was pared by 2 bases and J by 0 bases, with 12 bases between.

This chain joins TRBV9 and TRBJ2-3; D gene uncertain. Germline assignment: CDR1 SGDLS and CDR2 YYNGEE. This CDR3 spans 14 amino acids. The V and J ends lost 0 bases and 0 bases respectively, with 5 bases between them. The CDR3 region is CASSVDPSTDTQYF. Written as DNA, the CDR3 is TGTGCCAGCAGCGTAGATCCTAGCACAGATACGCAGTATTTT.

This clonotype has only a few counts. The chain uses TRBV12-3 or TRBV12-4 and TRBJ1-4; TRBD1 might be the D (6 bases). V lost 7 bases and J 0 bases, leaving 12 bases between the germline ends. CDR3 size: 15 residues. CDR3 sequence (DNA): TGTGCCAGCAACAGGGACGGGGCAACTAATGAAAAACTGTTTTTT. Residues: CASNRDGATNEKLFF.

The V and J genes are TRBV14 and TRBJ2-1; 7 nucleotides align to TRBD2. The V gene's germline CDR1 is SGHDN and CDR2 FVKESK. The CDR3 runs 15 residues. J gave up 3 bases and V 7 bases, and 9 bases lay outside the gene matches. The CDR3 bases are TGTGCCAGCACCGATGGGGGGGGAATCTACAATGAGCAGTTCTTC. It encodes CASTDGGGIYNEQFF.

The chain links TRBV20-1 to TRBJ2-2; 8 bases line up with TRBD2. The CDR3 loop spans 14 amino acids. The V gene's germline CDR1 is DFQATT and CDR2 SNEGSKA (reference sequence). Unmatched junction bases numbered 4, after V lost 2 bases and J lost 5 bases. CDR3 nucleotide sequence: TGCAGTGCTAGACAGGCTAGCGGGACCGGGGAGCTGTTTTTT. This translates into CSARQASGTGELFF.

This clonotype was recorded at least ten times. This chain joins TRBV5-1 and TRBJ2-1; no clear D gene. The CDR3 is 16 residues long. CDR1 and CDR2 from the germline V gene are SGHRS and YFSETQ. V was clipped by 0 bases and J by 0 bases, with 10 bases between them. The CDR3 DNA sequence: TGCGCCAGCAGCTTGGGTCGCCTGAGCTCCTACAATGAGCAGTTCTTC. Encoded protein: CASSLGRLSSYNEQFF.

This clonotype was seen at least ten times. This sequence joins TRBV20-1 and TRBJ2-7; 12 nucleotides align to TRBD2. The CDR3 totals 14 residues. Germline CDR1 is DFQATT and CDR2 is SNEGSKA (reference sequence). The trim removed 2 bases at V and 11 bases at J, leaving 10 bases unmatched. Here the CDR3 DNA reads TGCAGTGCTAGACTACTAGCGGGAGGCCGAAAGGAGTACTTC. Translation gives CSARLLAGGRKEYF.

The chain is built from TRBV12-3 or TRBV12-4 and TRBJ2-4, with 11 bases fitting TRBD2. V was pared by 5 bases and J by 2 bases, with 8 bases of the junction left unmatched. The CDR3 spans 17 residues. The CDR3 sequence is CASSRELAGVSKNIQYF. Here the CDR3 DNA reads TGTGCCAGCAGTCGGGAACTAGCGGGAGTATCCAAAAACATTCAGTACTTC.

This rearrangement joins TRBV4-2 to TRBJ1-2; D remains unclear. Germline V gene lookup returns CDR1 LGHNA and CDR2 YNFKEQ. Trimming took 0 bases from V and 6 from J, leaving 8 bases between them. The length of the CDR3 is 13 residues. The CDR3 region is CASSQDRLDGYTF. CDR3 bases: TGTGCCAGCAGCCAAGATCGGTTGGATGGCTACACCTTC.

Only a few counts were recorded for this clonotype. V gene TRBV9 combines with J gene TRBJ2-5, with D unresolved. The CDR3 has 13 amino acids. V dropped 4 bases and J dropped 6 bases, with 13 bases sitting between them. Germline CDR1 is SGDLS and CDR2 is YYNGEE. The CDR3 bases are TGTGCCAGCAGCCCAATACCGGACCAGACCCAGTACTTC. It codes for CASSPIPDQTQYF.

In this sample, this clonotype turned up a few times. This chain connects TRBV14 to TRBJ2-5; 8 bases match TRBD1. The germline CDR1 and CDR2 sequences are SGHDN and FVKESK. The length of the CDR3 is 16 residues. J lost 5 bases, V lost 5 bases, and 13 bases had no gene match. This chain's CDR3 is CASSSITGGLVETQYF. The DNA of the CDR3 is TGTGCCAGCAGCTCAATAACAGGGGGTCTTGTCGAGACCCAGTACTTC.

By share, this clonotype counts as medium-sized. This sequence joins TRBV6-5 and TRBJ2-7, with a weak D call TRBD2 (5 bases). Between the trimmed V and J ends, which lost 7 bases and 0 bases, there was a span of 13 bases. Germline V gives CDR1 MNHEY, CDR2 SVGAGI. The CDR3 contains 14 residues. The CDR3 spells CASTYHRDSYEQYF. The CDR3 DNA reads as TGTGCCAGCACCTACCATCGGGACTCCTACGAGCAGTACTTC.

The rearrangement links TRBV6-5 to TRBJ2-7, with D possibly being TRBD2 (7 bases). Germline CDR1 and CDR2: MNHEY and SVGAGI. CDR3 length: 17 amino acids. The germline V and J ends were trimmed by 4 bases and 2 bases, with 21 bases remaining between them. CDR3 region: CASSSKRGEGFAYEQYF. CDR3 nucleotides: TGTGCCAGCAGTTCAAAAAGGGGGGAGGGATTCGCCTACGAGCAGTACTTC.

This clonotype was observed many times. V and J are TRBV5-1 and TRBJ2-1; 7 bases fit TRBD2. Germline CDR1 reads SGHRS; CDR2 reads YFSETQ. The CDR3 extends over 16 amino acids. V lost 0 bases, J lost 5 bases, and 8 bases stayed unmatched. In nucleotides, the CDR3 is TGCGCCAGCAGCTTGGTTTTGGCTAGCGGCAACAATGAGCAGTTCTTC. It is translated as CASSLVLASGNNEQFF.

This clonotype was seen many times. This rearrangement joins TRBV5-6 to TRBJ2-1, with TRBD2 matching over 7 bases. This CDR3 comprises 13 residues. J lost 10 bases, V lost 4 bases, and 8 bases had no gene match. Germline V gene lookup returns CDR1 SGHDT and CDR2 YYEEEE. The CDR3 loop is CASSGLVINEQFF. Here the CDR3 DNA reads TGTGCCAGCAGCGGACTAGTAATAAACGAGCAGTTCTTC.

The chain links TRBV19 to TRBJ2-1; D is uncertain. Trimming took off 5 bases at V and 6 bases at J, with 17 bases between the two ends. This CDR3 is 15 amino acids long. The germline V gene has CDR1 LNHDA and CDR2 SQIVND (reference sequence). The CDR3 is CASSPQQGRANEQFF. CDR3 coding DNA: TGTGCCAGTAGTCCACAGCAAGGAAGGGCCAATGAGCAGTTCTTC.

The chain recombines TRBV27 with TRBJ2-1, with D perhaps matching TRBD2 (7 bases). V gave up 6 bases and J gave up 9 bases, with 33 bases separating them. There are 19 residues in the CDR3. Germline V gene lookup returns CDR1 MNHEY and CDR2 SMNVEV (reference sequence). The CDR3 region has the DNA TGTGCCAGCAGGGGGGGGACACGTCCCCTGCCAGGGGTCGGGGGTGAGCAGTTCTTC. Protein: CASRGGTRPLPGVGGEQFF.

This clonotype was picked up a small number of times. This chain connects TRBV7-6 to TRBJ2-7; 7 nucleotides line up with TRBD1. The CDR3 sequence is 14 residues long. V dropped 2 bases and J dropped 4; count of bases not matched to a gene: 5. Germline V gene sequence: CDR1 SGHVS, CDR2 FNYEAQ. CDR3 coding DNA: TGTGCCAGCAGCTTAACAGGGACAGCTTACGAGCAGTACTTC. Protein product: CASSLTGTAYEQYF.

This clonotype was counted between two and nine times. The J gene is TRBJ2-7, the V gene TRBV28, with TRBD2 identical over 10 bases. CDR1 and CDR2 (germline): MDHEN, SYDVKM. With V trimmed by 5 bases and J by 3 bases, 10 bases remained unmatched. The CDR3 length is 16 residues. The CDR3 DNA is TGTGCCAGCAGTCCCCGCCGCCTAGCGGGAGTCTACGAGCAGTACTTC. It codes for CASSPRRLAGVYEQYF.

The table lists this clonotype with a few counts. The V call is TRBV7-2, the J call TRBJ2-3, with 7 bases matching TRBD2. In germline, CDR1 is SGHTA, CDR2 FQGNSA. The CDR3 sequence is 16 residues long. V gave up 7 bases and J gave up 1 base; unmatched junction bases: 11. This chain's CDR3 is CASTPWGGLGTDTQYF. CDR3 sequence (DNA): TGTGCCAGCACCCCTTGGGGGGGATTAGGCACAGATACGCAGTATTTT.

This clonotype was detected ten times or more. The chain joins TRBV5-1 to TRBJ2-5; 10 bases align to TRBD1. Trimming removed 3 bases from V and 5 bases from J; junction bases left unmatched: 4. The CDR3 length is 14 residues. In germline, CDR1 is SGHRS, CDR2 YFSETQ. In DNA, the CDR3 is TGCGCCAGCAGCTGGAAGGGACAGGGGGAGACCCAGTACTTC. It codes for CASSWKGQGETQYF.

A few counts support this clonotype. The V call is TRBV3-1, the J call TRBJ2-7, with D tentatively TRBD1 (5 bases). V gave up 0 bases and J gave up 9 bases, with 12 bases separating them. CDR3 length: 13 residues. The germline gives CDR1 LGHDT, CDR2 YNNKEL (reference sequence). The chain's CDR3 is CASSQERGLGQYF. In nucleotides, the CDR3 is TGTGCCAGCAGCCAAGAAAGGGGCCTCGGGCAGTACTTC.